One sample yielded the 8 T cell receptor beta chains listed below, sequenced in a study of T cells in Graves' hyperthyroidism and ophthalmopathy. RNA transcripts yielded amplified TCR beta CDR3 regions. First-round RT-PCR with HTBI primers amplified the TCR CDR3 region. Via MiXCR, TCRdb re-called the multiplex PCR reads, giving one row per CDR3 protein. The repertoire holds roughly 510,000 distinct CDR3 sequences, around 21% seen once, with approximately 26% in the top ten. The sequencing sample was made of blood. The receptors stem from a man between 18 and 35 years old with Graves' hyperthyroidism.

The sample holds many counts of this clonotype. V gene TRBV6-1 combines with J gene TRBJ1-5; D unclear. V was trimmed by 7 bases and J by 2 bases, leaving 12 bases between them. The germline V gene has CDR1 MNHNS and CDR2 SASEGT. This CDR3 contains 14 residues. For the CDR3, the DNA is TGTGCCAGCACCCATCCGGACCGCAATCAGCCCCAGCATTTT. Protein product: CASTHPDRNQPQHF.

At least ten counts were recorded for this clonotype. The chain carries TRBV19 and TRBJ2-2, with 10 bases that match TRBD2. This CDR3 has 17 amino acids. CDR1 and CDR2 (germline): LNHDA, SQIVND (reference sequence). The trim removed 5 bases at V and 2 bases at J, leaving 8 bases unmatched. As DNA, the CDR3 is TGTGCCAGTAGTGCAAGTACTAGCGGGGCAAACACCGGGGAGCTGTTTTTT. This codes for CASSASTSGANTGELFF.

In regard to this clonotype: This could be a read error, since a much larger clone is one nucleotide away. The genes are TRBV28 and TRBJ1-1; D ambiguous. CDR1 and CDR2 (germline): MDHEN, SYDVKM. V was cut by 4 bases and J by 6 bases, with 3 bases left in between. The length of the CDR3 is 10 residues. This chain's CDR3 is CASSCAEAFF. In DNA, the CDR3 is TGTGCCAGCAGTTGCGCTGAAGCTTTCTTT.

This clonotype occurred many times. V usage is TRBV6-5 and J usage is TRBJ1-2; 7 bases align to TRBD1. J lost 4 bases, V lost 2 bases, and 4 bases had no gene match. CDR1 is MNHEY, CDR2 SVGAGI, per germline. The CDR3 is 14 residues long. CDR3 region: CASSYVGQPYGYTF. The CDR3 bases are TGTGCCAGCAGTTACGTGGGACAGCCCTATGGCTACACCTTC.

Comment on this clonotype: The junction departs from germline at one end; a sequencing error may be responsible. This rearrangement joins TRBV27 to TRBJ1-2; 10 bases agree with TRBD1. Germline V gives CDR1 MNHEY, CDR2 SMNVEV (reference sequence). CDR3 length: 13 amino acids. CDR3 sequence reads: CASRRDRGYGDTF. In DNA form, the CDR3 reads TGTGCCAGCCGCCGGGACAGGGGCTATGGCGACACCTTC.

This clonotype turned up a few times. V is TRBV27 and J is TRBJ1-1, with D tentatively TRBD1 (5 bases). CDR3 size: 15 residues. Germline CDR1 and CDR2: MNHEY and SMNVEV (reference sequence). Trimming stripped 2 bases from V and 4 bases from J, with 14 bases between. CDR3 residues: CASSLDSIRSTEAFF. In DNA form, the CDR3 reads TGTGCCAGCAGTTTAGACAGTATTCGTTCCACTGAAGCTTTCTTT.

Ten or more counts support this clonotype. The chain couples TRBV7-9 to TRBJ2-7; tentative D call: TRBD2 (5 bases). This CDR3 contains 13 residues. Trimming took 3 bases from V and 5 from J, leaving 11 bases between them. Germline loops: CDR1 SEHNR, CDR2 FQNEAQ (reference sequence). CDR3 sequence: CASSFGNSDEQYF. CDR3 coding DNA: TGTGCCAGCAGCTTCGGGAATTCGGACGAGCAGTACTTC.

Notes on this clonotype: One junction end disagrees with the germline gene, perhaps due to a read error. The rearrangement joins TRBV27 to TRBJ1-2; weak D call: TRBD1 (5 bases). This CDR3 region has 13 residues. Germline CDR1 reads MNHEY; CDR2 reads SMNVEV (reference sequence). The CDR3 protein is CASSPGTAYGFTF. DNA of the CDR3: TGTGCCAGCAGTCCCGGGACCGCATATGGCTTCACCTTC.